This T cell receptor (beta chain) is drawn from a study of regulatory T cells in long-lasting Graves disease. Findings and caveats of the study: Study was limited to peripheral blood, excluding thyroid tissue.

This clonotype was counted at least ten times. The target antigen is unknown. The V and J ends lost 1 base and 4 bases respectively, with 5 bases between them. CDR3 length: 12 residues. Germline CDR1 and CDR2: MNHNS and SASEGT. According to the study, TCR beta libraries were built with iRepertoire HTBI primers and CDR3-region Arm-PCR. Original processing methods: Samples jointly harbored fewer than 70 TRBV and more than eleven TRBJ segments. TCRdb itself ran the multiplex PCR reads through MiXCR, one entry per CDR3 protein. V and J calls and clone size were set by TCRdb, not the authors. The repertoire holds about 310,000 distinct CDR3 sequences, 22% seen once, with approximately 60% in the top ten. Noted time point: persistent/refractory GD, antithyroid drugs over 5 years with positive TRAb. TCR sequences were obtained from RNA taken from PBMCs. Graves' disease diagnoses used American Thyroid Association guidelines. As a group, patients came from one endocrinology department in Xi'an, China.

Sequenced material: peripheral blood mononuclear cells (PBMCs), taken when the disease was refractory, from a patient treated with antithyroid drugs. V and J are TRBV6-1 and TRBJ2-7, with D perhaps matching TRBD1 (5 bases). The clonotype comes from a female donor with Graves disease. CDR3 sequence (DNA): TGTGCCAGCAGTGAAGAGGGGTACGAGCAGTACTTC. It codes for CASSEEGYEQYF.